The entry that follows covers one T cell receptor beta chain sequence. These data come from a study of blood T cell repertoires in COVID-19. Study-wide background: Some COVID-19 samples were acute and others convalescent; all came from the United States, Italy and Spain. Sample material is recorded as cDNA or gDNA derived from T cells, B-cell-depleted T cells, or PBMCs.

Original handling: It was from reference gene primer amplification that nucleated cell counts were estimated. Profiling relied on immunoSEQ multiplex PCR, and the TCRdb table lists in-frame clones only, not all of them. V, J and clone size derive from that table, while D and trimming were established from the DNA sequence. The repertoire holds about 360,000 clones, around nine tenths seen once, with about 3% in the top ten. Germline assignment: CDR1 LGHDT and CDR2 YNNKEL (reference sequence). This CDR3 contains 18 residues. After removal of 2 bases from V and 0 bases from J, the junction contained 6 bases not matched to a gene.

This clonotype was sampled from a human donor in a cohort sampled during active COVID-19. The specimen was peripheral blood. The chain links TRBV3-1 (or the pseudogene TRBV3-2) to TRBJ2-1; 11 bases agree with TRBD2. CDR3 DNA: TGTGCCAGCAGCCAAAAACTAGCGGGGGAGATCTCCTACAATGAGCAGTTCTTC. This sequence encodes CASSQKLAGEISYNEQFF.